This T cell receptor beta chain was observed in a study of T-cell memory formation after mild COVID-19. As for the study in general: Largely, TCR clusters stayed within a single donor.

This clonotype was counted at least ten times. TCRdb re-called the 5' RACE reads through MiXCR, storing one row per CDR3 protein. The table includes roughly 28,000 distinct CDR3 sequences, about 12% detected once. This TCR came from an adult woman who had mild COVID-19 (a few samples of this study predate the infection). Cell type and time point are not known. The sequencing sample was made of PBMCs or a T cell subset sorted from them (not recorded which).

The DNA of the CDR3 is TGTGCCAGCAGCGAACTAGCGGATCAAGAGACCCAGTACTTC. The encoded protein is CASSELADQETQYF. This chain uses TRBV6-2 or TRBV6-3 with TRBJ2-5; 8 bases fit TRBD2. CDR3 length equals 14 residues. V was clipped by 6 bases and J by 2 bases; unmatched bases: 5. From germline, CDR1 is MNHEY and CDR2 SVGEGT.